This T cell receptor (beta chain) derives from a study of blood T cell repertoires in COVID-19. Study-level background: COVID-19 samples from acute and convalescent phases originated in the United States, Italy and Spain. T cells, B-cell-depleted T cells, or PBMCs supplied cDNA or gDNA.

Germline lookup yields CDR1 SGDLS and CDR2 YYNGEE. This CDR3 comprises 13 residues. V was clipped by 7 bases and J by 6 bases, with 13 bases between them. Original processing notes: Reference gene primer amplification yielded estimated nucleated cell counts. Assay: immunoSEQ multiplex PCR; the TCRdb copy retains only in-frame clones and omits some. V and J calls and clone size are as listed in that table; D and trimming were resolved from the DNA. Of tens of thousands of clones listed, around 91% are singletons. Sequencing was performed on peripheral blood. The receptor comes from a human donor in a cohort sampled during active COVID-19. The V gene is TRBV9, the J gene TRBJ2-2; D ambiguous. Here the CDR3 DNA reads TGTGCCAGCGCCCGCGGTGCTGCCGGGGAGCTGTTTTTT. Its protein product is CASARGAAGELFF.